This TCR beta chain was sequenced in a study of T-cell reconstitution after alpha-beta-depleted transplantation in children. Study-level findings and limits: At one year after transplant, newly produced T cells mostly accounted for T-cell counts and diversity. Day-60 TCRbeta diversity that was high in some patients was derived from surviving recipient T cells and thymic progenitors. The origin of alpha-beta T cells about two months after transplant was reportedly several hundred expanded graft clones.

This CDR3 spans 18 amino acids. The junction had 13 bases not matched to a gene; V was cut back by 1 base and J by 2 bases. The germline V gene has CDR1 LGHNA and CDR2 YNFKEQ. This clonotype has more than one count but fewer than ten. Its antigen is not known. Unique molecular identifiers were incorporated into the prepared TCRbeta library. A single record per CDR3 protein comes from TCRdb applying MiXCR to the PCR reads. The sample has about a million distinct CDR3 sequences, 25% to 35% seen once; the top ten hold about 28%. This sequence originates from a boy under two years old who had a stem cell transplant for SCID, so the T cells may come from the graft donor. The chain is built from TRBV4-2 and TRBJ2-5, with TRBD1 matching 7 bases. The input for sequencing was PBMCs, mostly from graft donor cells, taken 360 days after TCRalphabeta/CD19-depleted stem cell transplant. This chain's CDR3 is CASSQVLRAGGGQETQYF. CDR3 DNA: TGTGCCAGCAGCCAAGTTTTAAGGGCAGGGGGTGGACAAGAGACCCAGTACTTC.